This TCR beta chain derives from a study of beta chain features in type 1 diabetes. Trimming at V came to 7 bases and at J to 2 bases, leaving 8 bases not matched to a gene. CDR3 length: 15 residues. Germline V CDR1 and CDR2: MGHDK, SYGVNS. cDNA synthesis used the whole RNA isolate, giving expressed TCRB sequences. Some clones are missing from TCRdb's copy, which holds only in-frame ones; the method was immunoSEQ multiplex PCR. Here the sample spans fewer than 20,000 clones, 40% to 45% being singletons. One heparinised blood draw averaging around 100 mL was given by each donor. This sequence was found in a woman aged 35 to 49 in good health. Input material: stem cell memory CD4+ T cells from blood. This chain connects TRBV25-1 to TRBJ2-3; 8 nucleotides match TRBD1. DNA of the CDR3: TGTGCCAGCACCCCAGGACAGGGACCCACAGATACGCAGTATTTT. Its translation: CASTPGQGPTDTQYF. The full variable domain, rest sourced from reference TRBV25-1 and TRBJ2-3, is EADIYQTPRYLVIGTGKKITLECSQTMGHDKMYWYQQDPGMELHLIHYSYGVNSTEKGDLSSESTVSRIRTEHFPLTLESARPSHTSQYLCASTPGQGPTDTQYFGPGTRLTVL.